Described below is a single T cell receptor beta chain sequence and its context. Its antigen remains unknown. This sample stems from a study of cytomegalovirus exposure and HLA in healthy donors. Across the study: An early data release held tens of millions of unique TCRs from HLA-typed donors. Study results and limitations: Investigators reported about 160 TCR beta chains as tied to cytomegalovirus. CMV antigen specificity of a few CMV-associated chains was confirmed in vitro.

The PCR had 60 Vbeta and 13 Jbeta primers. Profiled with immunoSEQ multiplex PCR; TCRdb holds only in-frame clones, not every one. This sample yields some 270,000 clones, of which 80% are seen a single time; roughly 0.3% belongs to the top ten. Germline CDR1 and CDR2: SGHVS and FNYEAQ. The ends were cut back, 4 bases at V and 2 bases at J, with 11 bases in the middle. The CDR3 runs 14 residues. The material sequenced was PBMCs. This TCR was sampled from a girl under 10 years old in good health and CMV-seronegative. The rearrangement joins TRBV7-6 to TRBJ1-1; maybe TRBD1 (6 bases). CDR3 loop: CASSSSGGNTEAFF. The CDR3 region has the DNA TGTGCCAGCAGCTCCTCGGGGGGCAACACTGAAGCTTTCTTT. Full variable domain (missing parts from reference TRBV7-6 and TRBJ1-1): GAGVSQSPRYKVTKRGQDVALRCDPISGHVSLYWYRQALGQGPEFLTYFNYEAQQDKSGLPNDRFSAERPEGSISTLTIQRTEQRDSAMYRCASSSSGGNTEAFFGQGTRLTVV.